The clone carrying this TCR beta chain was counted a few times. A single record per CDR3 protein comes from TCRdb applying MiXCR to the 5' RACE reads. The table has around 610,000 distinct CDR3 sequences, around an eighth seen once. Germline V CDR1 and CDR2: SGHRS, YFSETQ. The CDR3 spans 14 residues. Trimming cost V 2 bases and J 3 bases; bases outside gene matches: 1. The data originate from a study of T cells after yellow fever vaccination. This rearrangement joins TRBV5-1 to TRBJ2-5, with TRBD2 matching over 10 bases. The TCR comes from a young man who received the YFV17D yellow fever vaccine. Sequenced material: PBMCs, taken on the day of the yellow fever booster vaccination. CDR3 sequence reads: CASSFTSGEETQYF. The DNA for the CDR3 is TGCGCCAGCAGCTTCACTAGCGGGGAAGAGACCCAGTACTTC.